The rows below give T cell receptor beta chains drawn from one sample of a study of shared clonotypes between healthy human individuals. Produced via immunoSEQ multiplex PCR; TCRdb's table is partial and in-frame only. The sample carries about 320,000 clones, roughly 84% recorded once. Input material: memory CD8+ T cells sorted from blood. The receptors originated from a man younger than 35 in good health. The CDR3 runs from the conserved cysteine through the conserved F or W. The D gene is left open where the match is weak. A clone size is listed for some rows: how often the clone was seen (once, few, many), or a class if it is expanded.

abundance	d_gene	v_gene	j_gene	CDR3aa	CDR3nt
-	-	TRBV19	TRBJ2-3	CASSIGGSIGDTQYF	TGTGCCAGTAGTATCGGAGGGTCCATCGGTGATACGCAGTATTTT
-	TRBD2	TRBV5-6	TRBJ2-5	CASSWRTSGPQETQYF	TGTGCCAGCAGCTGGAGGACTAGCGGTCCCCAAGAGACCCAGTACTTC
-	TRBD1	TRBV5-6	TRBJ2-7	CASSGGTGAMNEQYF	TGTGCCAGCAGCGGTGGGACAGGGGCTATGAACGAGCAGTACTTC
-	-	TRBV18	TRBJ2-5	CASSPPNREETQYF	TGTGCCAGCTCACCACCAAACAGGGAAGAGACCCAGTACTTC
-	-	TRBV4-3	TRBJ2-3	CASSQELWAKITDTQYF	TGCGCCAGCAGCCAAGAATTGTGGGCCAAAATCACAGATACGCAGTATTTT
-	TRBD1	TRBV28	TRBJ2-2	CASSTWTGKLTGELFF	TGTGCCAGCAGTACCTGGACAGGCAAACTGACCGGGGAGCTGTTTTTT
-	-	TRBV5-1	TRBJ2-7	CASSLAQGTSYEQYF	TGCGCCAGCAGCTTGGCACAGGGGACTTCCTACGAGCAGTACTTC
-	TRBD1	TRBV27	TRBJ1-2	CASREGALGYTF	TGTGCCAGCAGGGAGGGGGCTCTTGGCTACACCTTC
-	-	TRBV6-5	TRBJ2-3	CASSPLPPDTQYF	TGTGCCAGCAGCCCACTTCCCCCAGATACGCAGTATTTT
few	-	TRBV25-1	TRBJ1-1	CASSEQGYTEAFF	TGTGCCAGCAGTGAACAGGGTTACACTGAAGCTTTCTTT
once	TRBD1	TRBV30	TRBJ1-5	CAWGPGTVNQPQHF	TGTGCCTGGGGGCCCGGGACAGTAAATCAGCCCCAGCATTTT
-	-	TRBV27	TRBJ2-1	CESEDSLGNEQFF	TGTGAATCGGAGGATTCTTTAGGCAATGAGCAGTTCTTC
-	TRBD1	TRBV27	TRBJ2-3	CASSGGTGTGAGTQYF	TGTGCCAGCAGTGGCGGGACAGGGACAGGCGCAGGTACGCAGTATTTT
-	-	TRBV27	TRBJ2-7	CASSVQGTYEQYF	TGTGCCAGCAGCGTCCAGGGCACCTACGAGCAGTACTTC
-	-	TRBV6-1	TRBJ1-6	CASSDHIRGGYNSPLHF	TGTGCCAGCAGTGACCACATCAGGGGAGGCTATAATTCACCCCTCCACTTT
-	-	TRBV19	TRBJ1-2	CASSTAGSGYSGYTF	TGTGCCAGTAGTACCGCCGGGTCTGGGTACTCTGGCTACACCTTC
few	TRBD1	TRBV7-2	TRBJ1-2	CASSSLDRDRYGYTF	TGTGCCAGCAGCTCCCTCGACAGGGATCGGTATGGCTACACCTTC
many	-	TRBV30	TRBJ2-1	CAWGTAYSYNEQFF	TGTGCCTGGGGGACTGCATACTCCTACAATGAGCAGTTCTTC
-	-	TRBV5-1	TRBJ1-2	CASSFRKRGPLVANYGYTF	TGCGCCAGCAGCTTCCGGAAAAGGGGACCTTTGGTAGCTAACTATGGCTACACCTTC
-	-	TRBV27	TRBJ2-1	CASSFGGSNEQFF	TGTGCCAGCAGTTTCGGTGGATCCAATGAGCAGTTCTTC
-	-	TRBV4-1	TRBJ2-7	CASSQEKGLAVEQYF	TGCGCCAGCAGCCAAGAAAAAGGGCTCGCAGTGGAGCAGTACTTC
once	-	TRBV4-3	TRBJ2-7	CASSQFVWGDSYEQYF	TGCGCCAGCAGCCAATTTGTCTGGGGGGACTCCTACGAGCAGTACTTC
few	-	TRBV27	TRBJ2-7	CASRGKGPPFVGQYF	TGTGCCAGCAGGGGGAAGGGACCCCCATTCGTTGGGCAGTACTTC
-	-	TRBV27	TRBJ2-3	CASSSPRDSTDTQYF	TGTGCCAGCAGTAGCCCCAGGGACAGCACAGATACGCAGTATTTT
-	-	TRBV15	TRBJ2-7	CATSEENSAYEQYF	TGTGCCACCAGCGAAGAGAACAGTGCCTACGAGCAGTACTTC
-	-	TRBV5-6	TRBJ2-5	CASSPESEETQYF	TGTGCCAGCAGCCCCGAGTCGGAAGAGACCCAGTACTTC
-	TRBD1	TRBV6-5	TRBJ1-5	CASSYSQGGQPQHF	TGTGCCAGCAGTTATTCACAGGGGGGCCAGCCCCAGCATTTT
-	-	TRBV4-3	TRBJ2-1	CASSLFAFWYEQFF	TGCGCCAGCAGTCTCTTCGCGTTCTGGTATGAGCAGTTCTTC
many	TRBD1	TRBV6-5	TRBJ2-1	CASSYPDRRNEQFF	TGTGCCAGCAGTTACCCGGACAGGCGAAATGAGCAGTTCTTC
-	TRBD1	TRBV2	TRBJ1-2	CASSGHRGLNYGYTF	TGTGCCAGCAGTGGCCACAGGGGGCTGAACTATGGCTACACCTTC
-	TRBD2	TRBV13	TRBJ2-1	CASSLAGGPLNEQFF	TGTGCCAGCAGCTTAGCGGGGGGGCCTCTCAATGAGCAGTTCTTC
few	TRBD2	TRBV7-6	TRBJ2-3	CASSSIAGRTDTQYF	TGTGCCAGCAGCTCGATAGCGGGCCGCACAGATACGCAGTATTTT
-	-	TRBV5-6	TRBJ2-4	CASSYGQLLSAKNIQYF	TGTGCCAGCAGCTACGGACAGCTACTTTCAGCCAAAAACATTCAGTACTTC
few	-	TRBV6-6	TRBJ2-7	CASSYWGNEQYF	TGTGCCAGCAGTTACTGGGGAAACGAGCAGTACTTC
-	-	TRBV6-5	TRBJ2-1	CAIRDTHNEQFF	TGTGCCATTCGGGACACCCACAATGAGCAGTTCTTC
-	TRBD1	TRBV28	TRBJ1-4	CPKFNQGAKYGEKLFF	TGTCCCAAATTTAATCAGGGGGCGAAGTATGGGGAAAAACTGTTTTTT
-	-	TRBV11-2	TRBJ1-5	CASSQSLGEGNNQPQHF	TGTGCCAGCAGCCAATCCCTGGGTGAGGGAAACAATCAGCCCCAGCATTTT
-	-	TRBV30	TRBJ1-1	CAWSVTLNTEAFF	TGTGCCTGGAGTGTTACATTGAACACTGAAGCTTTCTTT
-	-	TRBV30	TRBJ2-2	CAWSAGSGTGELFF	TGTGCCTGGAGTGCAGGAAGCGGGACCGGGGAGCTGTTTTTT
-	-	TRBV4-3	TRBJ2-1	CASSQVQGPNWYNEQFF	TGCGCCAGCAGCCAAGTCCAGGGACCAAACTGGTACAATGAGCAGTTCTTC
-	-	TRBV6-1	TRBJ1-3	CASSEVGAGNTIYF	TGTGCCAGCAGTGAGGTAGGGGCTGGAAACACCATATATTTT
-	-	TRBV7-3	TRBJ1-4	CASSLSSEFTNEKLFF	TGTGCCAGCAGCTTATCCTCAGAGTTCACTAATGAAAAACTGTTTTTT
-	-	TRBV5-6	TRBJ1-1	CASSLANLNTEAFF	TGTGCCAGCAGCTTGGCCAACCTGAACACTGAAGCTTTCTTT
-	TRBD2	TRBV7-9	TRBJ2-7	CASSLRLAGNYEQYF	TGTGCCAGCAGCTTAAGACTAGCGGGTAACTACGAGCAGTACTTC
few	-	TRBV4-3	TRBJ1-1	CASSQRAGNTEAFF	TGCGCCAGCAGCCAGCGCGCGGGGAACACTGAAGCTTTCTTT
-	-	TRBV7-9	TRBJ2-7	CASSHIAVSYEQYF	TGTGCCAGCAGCCACATAGCGGTATCCTACGAGCAGTACTTC
few	TRBD2	TRBV11-2	TRBJ2-5	CASAFLAGVGETQYF	TGTGCTTCCGCCTTTTTAGCGGGGGTGGGAGAGACCCAGTACTTC
-	TRBD1	TRBV6-1	TRBJ1-1	CASSPGQGIREAFF	TGTGCCAGCAGTCCGGGACAGGGAATACGTGAAGCTTTCTTT
once	TRBD1	TRBV27	TRBJ2-7	CASNDRGKRYEQYF	TGTGCCAGCAACGACAGGGGTAAAAGGTACGAGCAGTACTTC
-	-	TRBV15	TRBJ1-5	CATSQAPGPQHF	TGTGCCACCAGCCAGGCCCCGGGGCCCCAGCATTTT
-	-	TRBV6-6	TRBJ2-7	CASSNPGASGSYEQYF	TGTGCCAGCAGTAACCCAGGGGCATCGGGATCCTACGAGCAGTACTTC
-	-	TRBV4-1	TRBJ2-7	CASSQGQSGYEQYF	TGCGCCAGCAGCCAAGGACAGTCAGGCTACGAGCAGTACTTC
few	TRBD2	TRBV7-9	TRBJ2-7	CASSDVLAGGVYEQYF	TGTGCCAGCAGCGACGTACTAGCGGGAGGCGTCTACGAGCAGTACTTC
-	-	TRBV7-6	TRBJ1-2	CASSYRRFTEGYTF	TGTGCCAGCAGCTATCGAAGGTTCACCGAAGGCTACACCTTC